The 30 T cell receptor beta chains below all came from one sample that was sequenced in a study of preoperative IRX-2 immunotherapy in early breast cancer. Treatment given: preoperative locoregional IRX-2 cytokine immunotherapy. Generated by immunoSEQ multiplex PCR, the TCRdb table keeps only in-frame clones and is missing some. In the table there are about 42,000 clones, 77% of which are singletons. Sequencing was performed on tumor tissue, taken after IRX-2 immunotherapy. The receptors shown here come from a human donor with breast cancer.

The gene calls are TRBV12-5 and TRBJ2-5; D is uncertain. The CDR3 consists of 11 residues. CDR1 and CDR2 from the germline V gene are LGHNT and FRNRAP. As DNA, the CDR3 is TGTGCCAGCGCCATCCAAGAGACCCAGTACTTC. Translation gives CASAIQETQYF.

This chain joins TRBV15 and TRBJ1-3, with D uncertain. Looked up from germline, CDR1 is LNHNV and CDR2 is YYDKDF (reference sequence). Trimming stripped 0 bases from V and 1 base from J, with 10 bases between. The CDR3 runs to 16 residues. The CDR3: CATSRDRGNSGNTIYF. For the CDR3, the DNA is TGTGCCACCAGCAGAGATCGGGGAAATTCTGGAAACACCATATATTTT.

The CDR3 protein is CASSNFLPGGNEKLFF. In nucleotides, the CDR3 is TGTGCCAGCAGCAACTTCCTACCGGGAGGTAATGAAAAACTGTTTTTT. This chain uses TRBV6-8 with TRBJ1-4, with D uncertain. The CDR3 runs to 16 residues. Germline V CDR1 and CDR2: MNHGY, SAAAGT. Trimming left V 6 bases short and J 4 bases short, with 18 bases between.

The V gene is TRBV6-8, the J gene TRBJ1-1; D is uncertain. V lost 5 bases and J lost 4, with 11 bases in between. The CDR3 is made up of 13 amino acids. CDR1 is MNHGY and CDR2 is SAAAGT in the germline V gene. CDR3 loop: CASSDGGFTEAFF. CDR3 DNA sequence: TGTGCCAGCAGTGACGGAGGGTTCACTGAAGCTTTCTTT.

This chain uses TRBV15 with TRBJ1-5; D may be TRBD1 (6 bases). There are 16 residues in the CDR3. CDR1 is LNHNV and CDR2 is YYDKDF in the germline V gene (reference sequence). V was clipped by 5 bases and J by 4 bases, with 18 bases between them. The DNA for the CDR3 is TGTGCCACCAGCTCCCTGGGAGGGGGGAGAAATCAGCCCCAGCATTTT. Translation gives CATSSLGGGRNQPQHF.

This clone turned up a few times. V gene TRBV23-1 combines with J gene TRBJ2-7; D possibly corresponds to TRBD2 (5 bases). TRBV23-1 is identified as an open reading frame with a role that is uncertain. V gave up 6 bases and J gave up 2 bases, with 17 bases separating them. The CDR3 runs 15 residues. The CDR3 loop is CASSQEEDGPYEQYF. The CDR3 DNA follows: TGCGCCAGCAGCCAAGAGGAGGACGGCCCCTACGAGCAGTACTTC.

V gene TRBV6-8 combines with J gene TRBJ1-5; 12 nucleotides line up with TRBD1. Germline CDR1 reads MNHGY; CDR2 reads SAAAGT. The CDR3 extends over 16 amino acids. CDR3 region: CATRDRGPGGNQPQHF. The CDR3 DNA follows: TGTGCTACCCGGGACAGGGGGCCAGGGGGCAATCAGCCCCAGCATTTT.

CDR3 bases: TGTGCCAGCAGCTCCCGGGACAAGATCAACTATGGCTACACCTTC. Translating it yields CASSSRDKINYGYTF. The chain recombines TRBV11-3 with TRBJ1-2; a weak D match, TRBD1 (6 bases). Germline CDR1 reads SGHNT; CDR2 reads YENEEA. The CDR3 totals 15 residues. Trimming left V 4 bases short and J 2 bases short, with 14 bases between.

The chain links TRBV5-1 to TRBJ2-2; D is perhaps TRBD1 (5 bases). Trimming took 0 bases from V and 3 from J, leaving 12 bases between them. Germline V gene sequence: CDR1 SGHRS, CDR2 YFSETQ. The CDR3 spans 16 residues. The CDR3 bases are TGCGCCAGCAGCTTGGGTAGTAGGACATACACCGGGGAGCTGTTTTTT. It encodes CASSLGSRTYTGELFF.

The rearrangement joins TRBV18 to TRBJ2-2, with TRBD2 identical over 8 bases. The germline V gene has CDR1 KGHSH and CDR2 LQKENI. V shed 3 bases, J shed 3 bases, and the junction held 6 bases outside the gene matches. CDR3 size: 16 residues. The chain's CDR3 is CASSPGAGGYTGELFF. The CDR3 nucleotides are TGTGCCAGCTCACCGGGCGCGGGGGGCTACACCGGGGAGCTGTTTTTT. The whole variable domain, filled in from reference TRBV18 and TRBJ2-2, reads NAGVMQNPRHLVRRRGQEARLRCSPMKGHSHVYWYRQLPEEGLKFMVYLQKENIIDESGMPKERFSAEFPKEGPSILRIQQVVRGDSAAYFCASSPGAGGYTGELFFGEGSRLTVL.

The V gene is TRBV19, the J gene TRBJ1-2, with a tentative D call TRBD1 (5 bases). The CDR3 spans 14 residues. The V and J ends lost 4 bases and 5 bases respectively, with 14 bases between them. In germline, CDR1 is LNHDA, CDR2 SQIVND (reference sequence). In DNA, the CDR3 is TGTGCCAGTAGTACCCCCGGGACTGAATATGGCTACACCTTC. It is translated as CASSTPGTEYGYTF.

The chain uses TRBV10-1 and TRBJ2-1; D uncertain. CDR1 and CDR2 from the germline V gene are WNHNN and SYGVQD (reference sequence). The CDR3 is 11 amino acids. V lost 3 bases and J lost 8, with 5 bases in between. As DNA, the CDR3 is TGCGCCAGCAGTGATAGTTATGAGCAGTTCTTC. This gives the protein CASSDSYEQFF.

V is TRBV12-5 and J is TRBJ1-2; D ambiguous. Germline V gives CDR1 LGHNT, CDR2 FRNRAP. The CDR3 is made up of 14 amino acids. The ends were cut back, 2 bases at V and 0 bases at J, with 7 bases in the middle. In nucleotides, the CDR3 is TGTGCTAGTGGTTTGTGGACCACTAACTATGGCTACACCTTC. Protein sequence: CASGLWTTNYGYTF.

This chain links TRBV23-1 with TRBJ1-2; 9 bases agree with TRBD1. TRBV23-1 is filed as an ORF, its function uncertain. V trimming: 6 bases; J trimming: 4 bases; junction bases outside the gene matches: 3. The CDR3 contains 13 residues. The CDR3 loop is CASSLTGGYGYTF. The CDR3 DNA is TGCGCCAGCAGCTTGACAGGGGGCTATGGCTACACCTTC.

The rearrangement uses TRBV5-1 and TRBJ1-5; the D gene is possibly TRBD1 (5 bases). V lost 0 bases to trimming and J lost 3 bases, with 16 bases between them. This CDR3 is built from 17 residues. Germline CDR1 SGHRS, CDR2 YFSETQ. The CDR3 DNA sequence: TGCGCCAGCAGCTTGGGGGCCCCAGGGAGTTTCAATCAGCCCCAGCATTTT. Translation: CASSLGAPGSFNQPQHF.

The gene calls are TRBV5-1 and TRBJ2-3; 9 bases line up with TRBD1. The length of the CDR3 is 15 residues. J lost 3 bases, V lost 6 bases, and 8 bases had no gene match. Germline values: CDR1 SGHRS, CDR2 YFSETQ. The CDR3 DNA follows: TGCGCCAGCACCTTCGACAGGGGGATGACAGATACGCAGTATTTT. Amino acids: CASTFDRGMTDTQYF.

V is TRBV29-1 and J is TRBJ2-2, with D uncertain. Trimming left V 3 bases short and J 0 bases short, with 5 bases between. CDR3 length: 13 residues. Germline V gene lookup returns CDR1 SQVTM and CDR2 ANQGSEA. The CDR3 reads CSVDSANTGELFF. The CDR3 DNA reads as TGCAGCGTTGACAGCGCGAACACCGGGGAGCTGTTTTTT.

The rearrangement links TRBV11-3 to TRBJ2-7; 12 bases map to TRBD1. Germline V gene sequence: CDR1 SGHNT, CDR2 YENEEA. There are 15 residues in the CDR3. Losses at the gene ends were 4 bases for V and 5 bases for J; bases not matched to a gene: 6. The CDR3 sequence is CASSSRDRGHHEQYF. CDR3 nucleotide sequence: TGTGCCAGCAGCTCGAGGGACAGGGGGCACCACGAGCAGTACTTC. Full variable domain (missing parts from reference TRBV11-3 and TRBJ2-7): EAGVVQSPRYKIIEKKQPVAFWCNPISGHNTLYWYLQNLGQGPELLIRYENEEAVDDSQLPKDRFSAERLKGVDSTLKIQPAELGDSAVYLCASSSRDRGHHEQYFGPGTRLTVT.

The chain recombines TRBV6-4 with TRBJ2-7, with 8 nucleotides matching TRBD1. CDR3 length: 14 residues. V lost 8 bases and J lost 6; bases outside the gene matches: 12. Germline CDR1 reads MRHNA; CDR2 reads SNTAGT. The CDR3 here is CASGRGGRGREQYF. In DNA form, the CDR3 reads TGTGCCAGCGGCCGAGGTGGCAGGGGGCGCGAGCAGTACTTC.

The chain uses TRBV11-3 and TRBJ2-7; TRBD2 matches at 7 bases. The germline gives CDR1 SGHNT, CDR2 YENEEA. The CDR3 sequence is 18 residues long. The ends lost 5 bases at V and 4 bases at J; junction bases unmatched: 20. The CDR3 region has the DNA TGTGCCAGCAGCCGTAAGTCCCCTTTTGCTAGCGGAGCTTACGAGCAGTACTTC. Its translation: CASSRKSPFASGAYEQYF. The full variable domain, with the rest looked up from reference TRBV11-3 and TRBJ2-7, is EAGVVQSPRYKIIEKKQPVAFWCNPISGHNTLYWYLQNLGQGPELLIRYENEEAVDDSQLPKDRFSAERLKGVDSTLKIQPAELGDSAVYLCASSRKSPFASGAYEQYFGPGTRLTVT.

The chain uses TRBV6-8 and TRBJ1-2, with D maybe TRBD1 (5 bases). The ends were cut back, 5 bases at V and 0 bases at J, with 7 bases in the middle. The length of the CDR3 is 13 residues. Germline values: CDR1 MNHGY, CDR2 SAAAGT. The CDR3 region has the DNA TGTGCCAGCAGTGACAGTCCTAACTATGGCTACACCTTC. Protein sequence: CASSDSPNYGYTF.

The chain recombines TRBV14 with TRBJ2-7; D remains unclear. Trimming took off 2 bases at V and 4 bases at J, with 18 bases between the two ends. Germline lookup yields CDR1 SGHDN and CDR2 FVKESK. The CDR3 is 16 amino acids. The CDR3 here is CASSQLIYWETYEQYF. CDR3 in DNA: TGTGCCAGCAGCCAACTGATCTATTGGGAAACATACGAGCAGTACTTC.

This clone appeared a few times. The V and J genes are TRBV7-2 and TRBJ2-1; 7 bases agree with TRBD1. The CDR3 sequence is 13 residues long. CDR1 and CDR2 (germline): SGHTA, FQGNSA. Germline trimming cut 4 bases from V and 10 bases from J; bases unmatched to any gene: 7. The CDR3 DNA reads TGTGCCAGCAGCTCCGACAGGGCTGGAGAGCAGTTCTTC. Its translation is CASSSDRAGEQFF.

V usage is TRBV6-8 and J usage is TRBJ1-5; 7 bases map to TRBD1. CDR1 is MNHGY and CDR2 is SAAAGT in the germline V gene. V lost 5 bases to trimming and J lost 3 bases; unmatched junction nucleotides: 13. This CDR3 is built from 17 residues. CDR3 bases: TGTGCCAGCAGTGCCCCAGTACAGGGGATATACAATCAGCCCCAGCATTTT. Translation gives CASSAPVQGIYNQPQHF.

The J gene is TRBJ2-7, the V gene TRBV7-6; D uncertain. The CDR3 consists of 15 residues. Trimming removed 5 bases from V and 3 bases from J, with 17 bases in between. Germline assignment: CDR1 SGHVS and CDR2 FNYEAQ. The CDR3 bases are TGTGCCAGCAGCCAAGATCTGGGCGGCCGCTACGAGCAGTACTTC. Translating it yields CASSQDLGGRYEQYF.

The chain couples TRBV22-1 to TRBJ2-1; TRBD2, the table's D call, was not compared with the DNA. TRBV22-1 is a pseudogene. The length of the CDR3 is 16 residues. The CDR3 loop reads CATSDSGGISYNEQFF. The CDR3 bases are TGTGCCACCAGTGATTCCGGGGGGATCTCCTACAATGAGCAGTTCTTC.

The rearrangement joins TRBV7-7 to TRBJ1-1; D is unclear. Trimming left V 5 bases short and J 1 base short, with 14 bases between. This CDR3 comprises 15 residues. Germline lookup yields CDR1 SSHAT and CDR2 FNYEAQ (reference sequence). CDR3 in amino acids: CASSPTDGGNTEAFF. In nucleotides, the CDR3 is TGTGCCAGCAGCCCAACGGACGGAGGGAACACTGAAGCTTTCTTT.

This clone was detected only once. The chain recombines TRBV19 with TRBJ2-2; maybe TRBD2 (5 bases). Trimming shortened V by 7 bases and J by 2 bases, and 17 bases separated the two germline ends. This CDR3 contains 16 residues. Germline V gene sequence: CDR1 LNHDA, CDR2 SQIVND (reference sequence). The DNA of the CDR3 is TGTGCCAGTAAATCCTACCAGCGGAGTAACACCGGGGAGCTGTTTTTT. Protein: CASKSYQRSNTGELFF.

The J gene is TRBJ2-1, the V gene TRBV18; 8 positions agree with TRBD2. J was trimmed by 8 bases and V by 6 bases; bases with no gene match: 12. Germline V gives CDR1 KGHSH, CDR2 LQKENI. The CDR3 loop spans 15 amino acids. The CDR3 spells CASSQASGGGDEQFF. DNA of the CDR3: TGTGCCAGCTCGCAAGCAAGCGGGGGTGGCGATGAGCAGTTCTTC.

CDR3 residues: CASSLRLSYNEQFF. The CDR3, as DNA: TGTGCCAGCAGCTTACGGCTCTCCTACAATGAGCAGTTCTTC. This rearrangement joins TRBV11-3 to TRBJ2-1; no definite D call. This CDR3 has 14 amino acids. V lost 2 bases and J 0 bases, leaving 5 bases between the germline ends. From germline, CDR1 is SGHNT and CDR2 YENEEA.